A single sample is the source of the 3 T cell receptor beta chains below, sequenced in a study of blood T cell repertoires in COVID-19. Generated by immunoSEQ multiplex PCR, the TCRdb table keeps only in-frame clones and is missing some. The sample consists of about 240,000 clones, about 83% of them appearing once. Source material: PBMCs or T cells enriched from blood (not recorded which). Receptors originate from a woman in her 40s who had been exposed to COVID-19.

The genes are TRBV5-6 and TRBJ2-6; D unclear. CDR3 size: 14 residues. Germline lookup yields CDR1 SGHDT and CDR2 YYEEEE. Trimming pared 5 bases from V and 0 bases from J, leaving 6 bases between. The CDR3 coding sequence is TGTGCCAGCAGTCGGAGCTCTGGGGCCAACGTCCTGACTTTC. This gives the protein CASSRSSGANVLTF.

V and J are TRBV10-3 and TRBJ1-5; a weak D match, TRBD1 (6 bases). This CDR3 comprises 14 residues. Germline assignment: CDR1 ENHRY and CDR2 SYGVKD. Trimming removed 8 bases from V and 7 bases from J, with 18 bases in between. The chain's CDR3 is CAIAANNRAQPQHF. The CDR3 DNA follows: TGTGCCATCGCCGCCAACAACAGGGCCCAGCCCCAGCATTTT.

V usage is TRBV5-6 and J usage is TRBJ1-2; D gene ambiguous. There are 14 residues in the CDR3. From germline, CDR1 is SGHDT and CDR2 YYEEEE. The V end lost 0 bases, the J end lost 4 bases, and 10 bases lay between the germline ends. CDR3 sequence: CASSLDSPGYGYTF. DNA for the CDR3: TGTGCCAGCAGCTTGGACTCACCGGGCTATGGCTACACCTTC.